This T cell receptor (beta chain) was found in a study of OX40 agonist ivuxolimab in advanced cancers. For the wider study: Ivuxolimab was an agonistic, fully human IgG2 monoclonal antibody directed against OX40 (CD134), a costimulatory receptor. Intravenous ivuxolimab was administered to patients every 2 weeks at six dose levels: 0.01, 0.1, 0.3, 1.5, 3 and 10 mg/kg. Of the 50 to 55 dose-escalation patients, hepatocellular carcinoma was present in roughly 19, melanoma in approximately 15, renal cell carcinoma in 9 and head and neck cancer in 9. In the dose-escalation cohort, roughly 80% of patients were male, and the mean age was approximately 60 years, with a range of about 23 to 90. Prior anti-PD-1, anti-PD-L1 or anti-CTLA-4 therapy was permitted, and checkpoint inhibitors had been received by approximately 39% of dose-escalation patients. Partial responses were achieved by three dose-escalation patients, of whom one had hepatocellular carcinoma and two had cutaneous melanoma. The purpose of peripheral TCRbeta sequencing was to test whether ivuxolimab changed TCR sequence diversity and led to clonal T-cell expansion. The paper describes the monotherapy dose-escalation part (N of about 50 patients) of the phase I trial of ivuxolimab. Paper-wide results and their limitations: Low levels of normalized T-cell clonal expansion were also seen in some nonresponding patients. In the 0.1-3.0 mg/kg groups, partial responders had among the lowest normalized peripheral clonal expansion, particularly in CD8+ T cells. After ivuxolimab, expanded clones were on average more numerous among CD8+ T cells than among CD4+ T cells. At doses from 0.1 to 3.0 mg/kg, clonal expansion was seen in both CD4+ and CD8+ blood T cells between baseline and week 6. Which antigens the clonally expanded peripheral T cells were specific for was not determined.

Patients with a history of autoimmune disease or receiving systemic immunosuppression were excluded from the trial. Peripheral blood for TCR sequencing was collected from all dose cohorts at baseline, on cycle 4 day 1, and on cycle 7 day 1. The samples were drawn from a first-in-human, open-label, multicenter phase I dose-escalation trial of ivuxolimab. Adults with locally advanced or metastatic melanoma, renal cell carcinoma, hepatocellular carcinoma or head and neck squamous cell carcinoma were enrolled in the trial. Before TCR sequencing, CD4+ and CD8+ T cells were separately sorted from peripheral blood. CDR1 and CDR2 (MDHEN, SYDVKM) derive from the germline V gene. The CDR3 covers 14 residues, taking in both the cysteine and the phenylalanine. Just the 42-base CDR3 DNA is kept, in frame starting at base 1. Germline trimming amounts to 3 bases on V and 6 bases on J, with 7 as the count of junction bases outside the gene matches.

Genomic DNA was isolated from the sorted cells so that the TCRbeta CDR3 region could be sequenced. The immunoSEQ Assay was used to sequence the TCRbeta CDR3 regions. The table comes from immuneACCESS by way of TCRdb, which keeps in-frame sequences with V and J called. Part of the clones is missing from these tables; in studies checked, under half for an unresolved V gene and the rest for unknown reasons. This sample comprises tens of thousands of clones, about four fifths of them detected only once. Around 20% of the sample goes to the ten largest clones. A word on this clone: Its specific antigen is unknown. No clone much larger than this one lies a single base away; base qualities are absent.

The sample in question was CD4+ or CD8+ T cells sorted from blood, obtained in a trial of the OX40 agonist ivuxolimab. Recombination joined TRBV28 with TRBJ1-1, and 7 junction bases match TRBD1. The sequence was collected from an adult with an advanced solid tumor such as melanoma, head and neck, liver or kidney cancer. In nucleotides, the sequence is TGTGCCAGCAGTTTTAGGCAGGGGGTCGCTGAAGCTTTCTTT. Its protein reads: CASSFRQGVAEAFF. The CDR3 plus the reference TRBV28 and TRBJ1-1 genes for the other parts give the full variable domain: DVKVTQSSRYLVKRTGEKVFLECVQDMDHENMFWYRQDPGLGLRLIYFSYDVKMKEKGDIPEGYSVSREKKERFSLILESASTNQTSMYLCASSFRQGVAEAFFGQGTRLTVV.